The clone carrying this TCR beta chain was seen at least ten times. The antigen is not known. This sample's TCRbeta library carried unique molecular identifier barcodes. A single record per CDR3 protein comes from TCRdb applying MiXCR to the PCR reads. The profile covers 400,000 to 550,000 distinct CDR3 sequences, with over 9.5% appearing a single time and approximately 2% taken by the ten largest. The data originate from a study of T-cell reconstitution after alpha-beta-depleted transplantation in children. Study-wide results and caveats: T-cell numbers and diversity one year post-transplant derived largely from freshly generated T cells.

The CDR3 length is 13 residues. In germline, CDR1 is LGHNT, CDR2 FRNRAP. Trimming shortened V by 7 bases and J by 4 bases, and 12 bases separated the two germline ends. The TCR comes from a child under 10 years old with inherited bone marrow failure, due to receive a stem cell transplant. J is TRBJ2-3 and V is TRBV12-5; either TRBD1 or TRBD2 may fit D (5 bases each). This material consisted of PBMCs, taken before TCRalphabeta/CD19-depleted stem cell transplant. Written as DNA, the CDR3 is TGTGCTAGTGCCTGGGACCTTCCAGATACGCAGTATTTT. Translated: CASAWDLPDTQYF.